This T cell receptor beta chain originates from a study of T cells in localized non-small cell lung cancer. Using immunoSEQ multiplex PCR, the repertoire was profiled, and TCRdb retains in-frame clones only, with some absent. The sample lists fewer than 20,000 clones, approximately 89% occurring once. The CDR3 is made up of 18 amino acids. Trimming cost V 2 bases and J 6 bases; bases outside gene matches: 14. The germline gives CDR1 SGHTA, CDR2 FQGNSA. Source: peripheral blood, taken before any cancer treatment. J is TRBJ2-3 and V is TRBV7-2; 10 bases are shared with TRBD2. This receptor was obtained from a female donor over 55 with stage III squamous cell lung carcinoma. CDR3 coding DNA: TGTGCCAGCAGCTTACTCGGACTAGCGGTACAAGCGGGGGATACGCAGTATTTT. This sequence encodes CASSLLGLAVQAGDTQYF.